The text below deals with one T cell receptor (beta chain). The data stem from a study of blood T cell repertoires in COVID-19. At the level of the study: The origin of the acute and convalescent COVID-19 samples was the United States, Italy and Spain. PBMCs, B-cell-depleted T cells, or T cells provided the cDNA or gDNA that made up the material.

Germline lookup yields CDR1 MNHEY and CDR2 SMNVEV (reference sequence). This CDR3 has 17 amino acids. V was clipped by 2 bases and J by 7 bases; unmatched bases: 12. As originally analysed: Nucleated cell counts were estimated from reference gene primer amplification. Sequencing used immunoSEQ multiplex PCR; TCRdb keeps in-frame clones, though not all of them. V and J calls and clone size follow that table, whereas D and trimming were derived from the DNA. The profile shows 240,000 or so clones, roughly 80% of them singletons. The sequencing input was peripheral blood. This sequence joins TRBV27 and TRBJ2-1; 9 bases match TRBD1. The source is a woman younger than 35 with acute or convalescent COVID-19. The CDR3 DNA is TGTGCCAGCAGTTTACAGCCCTTCGGGACAGGGAGGAATGAGCAGTTCTTC. Translation gives CASSLQPFGTGRNEQFF.